What follows describes a single T cell receptor (beta chain). Which antigen it targets is not known. No per-base quality is available; no much larger clone lies one base away. From the cysteine through the phenylalanine, the CDR3 covers 16 amino acids. Of all the DNA, just the CDR3 is kept, 48 bases in frame from base 1. Trimming takes 6 bases off V and 0 bases off J; junction bases not matched to a gene: 10. As encoded in the germline V gene, CDR1 is SGHAT while CDR2 is FQNNGV. In Seattle, one collaborating source enrolled patients while the infection was active and tracked those patients longitudinally over the course of disease. Collaborating institutions collected whole blood in K2EDTA tubes following their own protocols. For TCRbeta analysis, collaborator samples were shipped as frozen whole blood, as isolated PBMCs, or as DNA extracted from either sample type. TCRbeta CDR3 regions were amplified from genomic DNA using the immunoSEQ Assay, a bias-controlled multiplex PCR. The study's processing was this. The number of nucleated cells in each sample was estimated by amplification of reference gene primers within the assay. To quantify the absolute abundance of each unique TCRbeta CDR3 rearrangement, sequence reads were collapsed and filtered. Productive Simpson clonality was computed per sample as the square root of Simpson's diversity index over productive rearrangements. TCRdb limited this immuneACCESS table to in-frame rearrangements with V and J called. A share of clones is missing; checked studies link under half to unresolved V genes, and the rest is unexplained. V, J and clone size reflect that table, while D and trimming were determined from the DNA. Here the sample has about 310,000 clones; about 90% occur a single time. 2.5% to 3.5% of the sample is in the top ten clones.

The data belong to a study of blood T cell repertoires in COVID-19 (dated by TCRdb to the early 2020s). Regarding the complete study: The collaborator samples originated in the United States, Italy and Spain and spanned the acute and convalescent phases of COVID-19. The repertoires were made available in a free public database intended to serve as a resource for research on the immune response to SARS-CoV-2. Nearly every sample came with metadata listing a de-identified subject ID, COVID-19 status, age in years and sex. Subjects who had been exposed to COVID-19, were actively infected with it, or had recovered from it provided the deeply sampled blood TCRbeta repertoires that made up the dataset. Where available, HLA class I and class II types were taken from metadata supplied by the sample provider and were not determined by assay-based typing. The samples were drawn from the first 160 participants of the ongoing ImmuneRACE study and from 950 to 1,500 subjects provided by 6 global collaborators. The prospective study material was composed of cDNA or gDNA derived from T cells, B-cell-depleted T cells, or PBMCs.

Here is what the overall study found, with its caveats: The quantity of clinical and demographic metadata differed by source and by participant and was supplied without curation.

Material: peripheral blood. The chain uses TRBV11-2 and TRBJ1-1; 7 central bases correspond to TRBD1. This receptor was identified in a woman in her twenties or thirties with COVID-19, enrolled during active disease. The sequenced DNA is TGTGCCAGCAGGTCCCCGGGACAGAAGATGAACACTGAAGCTTTCTTT. It is translated as CASRSPGQKMNTEAFF. Where the CDR3 stops, the reference TRBV11-2 and TRBJ1-1 genes take over; the full variable domain is EAGVAQSPRYKIIEKRQSVAFWCNPISGHATLYWYQQILGQGPKLLIQFQNNGVVDDSQLPKDRFSAERLKGVDSTLKIQPAKLEDSAVYLCASRSPGQKMNTEAFFGQGTRLTVV.